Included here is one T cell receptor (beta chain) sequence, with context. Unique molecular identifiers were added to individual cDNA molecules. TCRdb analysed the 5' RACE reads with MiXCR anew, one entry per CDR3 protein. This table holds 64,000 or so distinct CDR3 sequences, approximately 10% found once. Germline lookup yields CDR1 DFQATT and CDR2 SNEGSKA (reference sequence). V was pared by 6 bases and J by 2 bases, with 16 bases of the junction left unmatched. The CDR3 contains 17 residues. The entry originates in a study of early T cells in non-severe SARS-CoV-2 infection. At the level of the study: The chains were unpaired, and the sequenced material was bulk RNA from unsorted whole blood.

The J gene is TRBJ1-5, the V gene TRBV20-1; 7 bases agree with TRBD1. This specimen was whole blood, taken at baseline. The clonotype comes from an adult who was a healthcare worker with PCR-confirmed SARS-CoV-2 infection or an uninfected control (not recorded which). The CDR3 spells CSANTIKTGVGNQPQHF. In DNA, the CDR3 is TGCAGTGCAAACACCATTAAAACAGGGGTGGGCAATCAGCCCCAGCATTTT.